The rows below give T cell receptor beta chains drawn from one sample of a study of blood T cell repertoires in COVID-19. Only in-frame clones appear in the TCRdb table, and some are missing; sequencing was by immunoSEQ multiplex PCR. The table has 150,000 to 180,000 clones, 78% seen once. Sequences were obtained from peripheral blood. The receptor set was obtained from a man older than 75 with acute or convalescent COVID-19. Both conserved end residues are part of each CDR3. Fields, in order: clone size, V gene, D gene, J gene, CDR3 DNA, CDR3 protein. A D gene is named only where the DNA matches it firmly. Expanded clones are given a class, and other clones once, few, many or no size at all.

>few|TRBV6-5|-|TRBJ2-7
TGTGCCAGCAGCCAACCGGGGAGGGGGGCCTACGAGCAGTACTTC
CASSQPGRGAYEQYF
>-|TRBV3-1/TRBV3-2|-|TRBJ1-1
TGTGCCAGCAGCCAAGATTTGGCCAGGGGCTCTGAAGCTTTCTTT
CASSQDLARGSEAFF
>-|TRBV9|-|TRBJ2-7
TGTGCCAGCAGCGTAGCGGCGGGGGCCCTTCACTACGAGCAGTACTTC
CASSVAAGALHYEQYF
>-|TRBV5-4|-|TRBJ2-5
TGTGCCAGCAGCCCCCCCGGCAGGGGCACCCAAGAGACCCAGTACTTC
CASSPPGRGTQETQYF
>-|TRBV7-2|TRBD1|TRBJ2-2
TGTGCCAGCAGCTCGCAGGTGGGGACAGGGCCCACCGGGGAGCTGTTTTTT
CASSSQVGTGPTGELFF
>-|TRBV7-2|-|TRBJ2-7
TGTGCCAGCAGCTTAGGTTCCGAGACCAGCGGGCAGTACTTC
CASSLGSETSGQYF
>-|TRBV5-6|-|TRBJ1-1
TGTGCCAGCAGCGGACAGATCAACACTGAAGCTTTCTTT
CASSGQINTEAFF
>many|TRBV11-2|TRBD2|TRBJ2-2
TGTGCCAGCAGCCGCGGGGGGGCGAACACCGGGGAGCTGTTTTTT
CASSRGGANTGELFF
>-|TRBV3-1/TRBV3-2|TRBD1|TRBJ2-5
TGTGCCAGCAGCCGCTGGACAGGGGGCCTAGAGACCCAGTACTTC
CASSRWTGGLETQYF
>-|TRBV7-9|-|TRBJ2-6
TGTGCCAGCAGCTTAGGGGGGGATCCAGGGTCTGGGGCCAACGTCCTGACTTTC
CASSLGGDPGSGANVLTF
>-|TRBV4-3|TRBD2|TRBJ2-5
TGCGCCAGCAGCCAATTGTCGGCGGGGGGACAAGAGACCCAGTACTTC
CASSQLSAGGQETQYF
>-|TRBV11-3|-|TRBJ2-7
TGTGCCAGCAGCTTAGGCAGCTACGAGCAGTACTTC
CASSLGSYEQYF
>-|TRBV7-9|-|TRBJ1-3
TGTGCCAGCAGGTCAGGGGCTGGAAACACCATATATTTT
CASRSGAGNTIYF
>-|TRBV12-3/TRBV12-4|-|TRBJ2-5
TGTGCCAGCAGTTTAAACAGACAAGAGACCCAGTACTTC
CASSLNRQETQYF
>-|TRBV4-1|-|TRBJ1-2
TGCGCCAGCAGCCAAGAGATTCAGCGGTTTGAGGGCTACACCTTC
CASSQEIQRFEGYTF
>once|TRBV7-3|TRBD2|TRBJ2-3
TGTGCCAGCAGCTTACCAGGGAGCGGGACGACGAGCACAGATACGCAGTATTTT
CASSLPGSGTTSTDTQYF
>-|TRBV2|-|TRBJ2-5
TGTGCCAGCAGTGAAGTGGACAGCCATCAAGAGACCCAGTACTTC
CASSEVDSHQETQYF
>-|TRBV5-1|TRBD1|TRBJ1-4
TGCGCCAGCAGCCCCGGGACAGGGCGGGAAAAACTGTTTTTT
CASSPGTGREKLFF
>-|TRBV6-2/TRBV6-3|TRBD2|TRBJ2-2
TGTGCCAGCAGTCAAACAGGACTAGCGGGGGGGAACACCGGGGAGCTGTTTTTT
CASSQTGLAGGNTGELFF
>-|TRBV5-1|TRBD2|TRBJ2-2
TGCGCCAGCAGCTTGGTCCCAGCGGGGGGTGAACTTAACACCGGGGAGCTGTTTTTT
CASSLVPAGGELNTGELFF
>-|TRBV19|TRBD1|TRBJ1-1
TGTGCCAGTAGTATAGATTGGCAGGGGGGCTCGTTGAGCACTGAAGCTTTCTTT
CASSIDWQGGSLSTEAFF
>-|TRBV19|TRBD2|TRBJ2-5
TGTGCCAGTAGTTACTTGGGACTAGCTGGCCGGGAGACCCAGTACTTC
CASSYLGLAGRETQYF
>once|TRBV4-3|-|TRBJ2-7
TGCGCCAGCAGCCAAGTTGCGACAGCCTACGAGCAGTACTTC
CASSQVATAYEQYF
>-|TRBV9|TRBD1|TRBJ1-1
TGTGCCAGCAGCGTAGTTAACAGGGGGAACACTGAAGCTTTCTTT
CASSVVNRGNTEAFF
>-|TRBV6-2/TRBV6-3|-|TRBJ2-1
TGTGCCAGCAGTCTCTATGAAGGGGCCAACAATGAGCAGTTCTTC
CASSLYEGANNEQFF
>-|TRBV5-1|-|TRBJ1-2
TGCGCCAGCAGCTTGGACACTAACTATGGCTACACCTTC
CASSLDTNYGYTF